Listed here is a single T cell receptor (beta chain). No antigen is known for it. This entry belongs to a study of T cell responses to AZD1222 COVID-19 vaccine. Whole-study context: Second-dose intervals of approximately 4 or approximately 12 weeks were pooled. Study results and limitations: Spike-specific TCR repertoires showed rising breadth and depth after two AZD1222 doses.

Clones were read by immunoSEQ multiplex PCR, and TCRdb kept only the in-frame ones, dropping some. The table lists approximately 100,000 clones, approximately 93% of them singletons. V was trimmed by 3 bases and J by 6 bases, leaving 20 bases between them. Per the germline V gene, CDR1 is KGHSH and CDR2 is LQKENI. The CDR3 contains 16 residues. The receptor was isolated from an adult in good health. Sample: peripheral blood, taken on day 0 of AZD1222 vaccination. The gene calls are TRBV18 and TRBJ1-1, with D perhaps matching TRBD1 (6 bases). DNA of the CDR3: TGTGCCAGCTCACCGCCAACTACAGGGCCCGGATCTGAAGCTTTCTTT. Translated, it gives CASSPPTTGPGSEAFF.